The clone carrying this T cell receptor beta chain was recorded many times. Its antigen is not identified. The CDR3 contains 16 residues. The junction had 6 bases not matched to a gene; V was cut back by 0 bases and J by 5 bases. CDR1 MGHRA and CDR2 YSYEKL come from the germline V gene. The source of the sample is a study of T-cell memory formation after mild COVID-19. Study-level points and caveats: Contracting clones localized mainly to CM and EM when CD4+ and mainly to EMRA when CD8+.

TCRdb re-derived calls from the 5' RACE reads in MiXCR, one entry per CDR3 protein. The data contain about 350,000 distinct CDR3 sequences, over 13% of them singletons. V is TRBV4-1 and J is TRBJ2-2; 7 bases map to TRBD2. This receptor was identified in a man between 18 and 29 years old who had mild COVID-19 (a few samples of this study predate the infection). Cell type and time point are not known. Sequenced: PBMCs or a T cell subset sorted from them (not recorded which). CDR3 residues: CASSQDGGERTGELFF. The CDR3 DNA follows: TGCGCCAGCAGCCAAGATGGGGGGGAACGTACCGGGGAGCTGTTTTTT.